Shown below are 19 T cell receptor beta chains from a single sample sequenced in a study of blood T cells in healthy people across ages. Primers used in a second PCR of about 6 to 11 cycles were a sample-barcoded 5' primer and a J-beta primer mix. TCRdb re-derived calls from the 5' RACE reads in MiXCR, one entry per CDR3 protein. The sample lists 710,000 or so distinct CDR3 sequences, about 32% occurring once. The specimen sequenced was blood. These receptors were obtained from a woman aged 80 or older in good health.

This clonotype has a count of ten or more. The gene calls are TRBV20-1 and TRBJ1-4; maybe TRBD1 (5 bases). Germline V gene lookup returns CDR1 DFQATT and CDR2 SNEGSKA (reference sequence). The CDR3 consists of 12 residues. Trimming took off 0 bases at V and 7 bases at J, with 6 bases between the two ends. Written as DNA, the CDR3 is TGCAGTGCTAGAGATAGGGGTGAAAAACTGTTTTTT. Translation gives CSARDRGEKLFF.

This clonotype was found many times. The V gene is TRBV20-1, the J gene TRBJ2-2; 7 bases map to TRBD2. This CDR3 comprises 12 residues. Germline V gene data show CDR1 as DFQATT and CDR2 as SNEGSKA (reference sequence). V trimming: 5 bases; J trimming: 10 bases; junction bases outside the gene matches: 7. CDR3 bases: TGCAGTGCTCCGGGACTACGCGAGGAGCTGTTTTTT. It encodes CSAPGLREELFF.

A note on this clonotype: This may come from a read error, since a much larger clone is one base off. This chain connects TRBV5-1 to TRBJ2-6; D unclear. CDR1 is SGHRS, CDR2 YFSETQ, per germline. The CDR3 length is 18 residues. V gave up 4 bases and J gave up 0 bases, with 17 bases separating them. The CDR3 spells CASSPPAKLSSGANVLTF. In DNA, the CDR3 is TGCGCCAGCAGCCCACCGGCCAAGCTTTCCTCTGGGGCCAACGTCCTGACTTTC.

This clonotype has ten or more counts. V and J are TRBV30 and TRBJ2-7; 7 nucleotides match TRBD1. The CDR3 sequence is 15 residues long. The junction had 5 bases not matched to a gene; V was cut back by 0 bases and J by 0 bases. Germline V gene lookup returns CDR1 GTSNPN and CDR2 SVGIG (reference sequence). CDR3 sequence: CAWSVQPGGSYEQYF. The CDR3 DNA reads TGTGCCTGGAGTGTACAGCCAGGGGGCTCCTACGAGCAGTACTTC.

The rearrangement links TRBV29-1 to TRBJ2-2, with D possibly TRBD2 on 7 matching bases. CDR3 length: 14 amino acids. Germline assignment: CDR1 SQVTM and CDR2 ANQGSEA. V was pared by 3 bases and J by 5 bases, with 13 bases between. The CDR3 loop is CSVEGGPGTGELFF. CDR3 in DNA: TGCAGCGTTGAGGGGGGGCCTGGGACCGGGGAGCTGTTTTTT.

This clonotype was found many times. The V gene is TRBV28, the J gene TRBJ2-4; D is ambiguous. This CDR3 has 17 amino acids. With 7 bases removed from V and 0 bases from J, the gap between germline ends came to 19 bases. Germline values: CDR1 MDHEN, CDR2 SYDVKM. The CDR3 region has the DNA TGTGCCAGCATCCCCGGTGGTAGGGAATTAGCCAAAAACATTCAGTACTTC. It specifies CASIPGGRELAKNIQYF.

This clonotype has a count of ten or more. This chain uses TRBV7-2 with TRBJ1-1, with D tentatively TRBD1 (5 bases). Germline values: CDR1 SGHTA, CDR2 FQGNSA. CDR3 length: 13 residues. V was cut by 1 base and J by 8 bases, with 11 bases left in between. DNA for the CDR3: TGTGCCAGCAGCTTAGTGGGGAGGGGAGAAGCTTTCTTT. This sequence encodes CASSLVGRGEAFF.

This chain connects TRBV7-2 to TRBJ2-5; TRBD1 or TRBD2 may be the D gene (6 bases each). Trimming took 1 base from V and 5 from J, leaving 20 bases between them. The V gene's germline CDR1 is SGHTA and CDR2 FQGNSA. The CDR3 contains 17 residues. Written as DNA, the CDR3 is TGTGCCAGCAGCTTAGGTCCCGGGGGCGCAGGTTCTGAGACCCAGTACTTC. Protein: CASSLGPGGAGSETQYF.

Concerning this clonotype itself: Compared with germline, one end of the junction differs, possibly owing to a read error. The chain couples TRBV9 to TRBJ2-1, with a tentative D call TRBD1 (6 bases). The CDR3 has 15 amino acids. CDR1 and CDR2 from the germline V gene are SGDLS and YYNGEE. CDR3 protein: CAGSTTGSSYNEQFF. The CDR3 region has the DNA TGTGCCGGCAGTACAACAGGGTCCTCCTACAATGAGCAGTTCTTC. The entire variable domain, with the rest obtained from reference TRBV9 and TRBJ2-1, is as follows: DSGVTQTPKHLITATGQRVTLRCSPRSGDLSVYWYQQSLDQGLQFLIQYYNGEERAKGNILERFSAQQFPDLHSELNLSSLELGDSALYFCAGSTTGSSYNEQFFGPGTRLTVL.

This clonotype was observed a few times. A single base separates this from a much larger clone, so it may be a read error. This chain's CDR3 is CASRTRDRHNEQFF. Written as DNA, the CDR3 is TGTGCCAGCCGCACCCGGGACAGGCACAATGAGCAGTTCTTC. V gene TRBV7-8 combines with J gene TRBJ2-1, with TRBD1 identical over 8 bases. The V segment lost 8 bases and the J segment 5 bases; nucleotides outside the gene matches: 8. CDR3 size: 14 residues. Germline loops: CDR1 SGHVS, CDR2 FQNEAQ.

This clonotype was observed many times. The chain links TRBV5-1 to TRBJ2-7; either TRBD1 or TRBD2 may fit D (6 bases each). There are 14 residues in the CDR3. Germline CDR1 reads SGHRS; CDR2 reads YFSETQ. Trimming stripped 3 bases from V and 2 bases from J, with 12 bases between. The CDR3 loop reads CASSSWGAAYEQYF. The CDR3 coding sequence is TGCGCCAGCAGCTCTTGGGGGGCGGCCTACGAGCAGTACTTC. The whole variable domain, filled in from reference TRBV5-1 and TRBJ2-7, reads KAGVTQTPRYLIKTRGQQVTLSCSPISGHRSVSWYQQTPGQGLQFLFEYFSETQRNKGNFPGRFSGRQFSNSRSEMNVSTLELGDSALYLCASSSWGAAYEQYFGPGTRLTVT.

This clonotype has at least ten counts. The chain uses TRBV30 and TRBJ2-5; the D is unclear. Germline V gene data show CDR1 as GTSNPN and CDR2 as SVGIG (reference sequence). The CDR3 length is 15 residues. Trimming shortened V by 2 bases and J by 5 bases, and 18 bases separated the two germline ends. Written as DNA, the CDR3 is TGTGCCTGGAGTCCCCCCACTTCTGGAATGGAGACCCAGTACTTC. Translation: CAWSPPTSGMETQYF.

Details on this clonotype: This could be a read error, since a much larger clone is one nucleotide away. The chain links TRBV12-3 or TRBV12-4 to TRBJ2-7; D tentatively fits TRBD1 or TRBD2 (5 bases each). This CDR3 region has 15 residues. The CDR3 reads CTSSRGRRKTYEQYF. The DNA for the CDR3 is TGTACCAGCAGCCGGGGACGGAGAAAAACCTACGAGCAGTACTTC.

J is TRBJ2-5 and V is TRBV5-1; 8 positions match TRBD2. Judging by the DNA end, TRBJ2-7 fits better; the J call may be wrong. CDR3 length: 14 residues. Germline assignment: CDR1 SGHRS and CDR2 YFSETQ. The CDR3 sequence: CASTVSGGSLEQYF. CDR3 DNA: TGCGCCAGCACCGTGAGCGGGGGCTCCCTCGAGCAGTACTTC.

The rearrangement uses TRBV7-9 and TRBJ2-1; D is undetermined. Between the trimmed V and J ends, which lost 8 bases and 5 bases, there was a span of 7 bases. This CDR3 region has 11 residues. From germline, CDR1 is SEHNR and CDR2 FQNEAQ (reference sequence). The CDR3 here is CASAPDNEQFF. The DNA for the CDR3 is TGTGCCAGCGCCCCAGACAATGAGCAGTTCTTC.

The CDR3 protein is CASSALGTGGGLTQYF. The CDR3 DNA reads TGTGCCAGCAGCGCCTTGGGAACAGGGGGGGGCCTGACCCAGTACTTC. The V call is TRBV11-2, the J call TRBJ2-4, with D perhaps TRBD1 (8 bases). The J call may be in error: the DNA end matches TRBJ2-5 better. The CDR3 covers 16 residues. Germline values: CDR1 SGHAT, CDR2 FQNNGV.

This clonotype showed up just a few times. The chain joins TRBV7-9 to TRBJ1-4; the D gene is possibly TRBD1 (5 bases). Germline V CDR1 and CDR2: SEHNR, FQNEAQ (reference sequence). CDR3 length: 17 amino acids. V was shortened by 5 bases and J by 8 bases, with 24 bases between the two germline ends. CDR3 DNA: TGTGCCAGCAGCCCCCGGGGGACCGCGCCGAGTCGGGAAAAACTGTTTTTT. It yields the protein CASSPRGTAPSREKLFF.

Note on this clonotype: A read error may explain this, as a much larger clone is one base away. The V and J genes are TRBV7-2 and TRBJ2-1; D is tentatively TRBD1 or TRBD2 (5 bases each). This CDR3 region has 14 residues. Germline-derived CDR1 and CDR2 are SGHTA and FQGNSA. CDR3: CASSLLGRNNEHFF. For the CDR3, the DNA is TGTGCCAGCAGCTTATTGGGACGAAACAATGAGCACTTCTTC. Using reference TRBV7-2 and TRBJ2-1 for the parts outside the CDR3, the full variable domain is GAGVSQSPSNKVTEKGKDVELRCDPISGHTALYWYRQSLGQGLEFLIYFQGNSAPDKSGLPSDRFSAERTGGSVSTLTIQRTQQEDSAVYLCASSLLGRNNEHFFGPGTRLTVL.

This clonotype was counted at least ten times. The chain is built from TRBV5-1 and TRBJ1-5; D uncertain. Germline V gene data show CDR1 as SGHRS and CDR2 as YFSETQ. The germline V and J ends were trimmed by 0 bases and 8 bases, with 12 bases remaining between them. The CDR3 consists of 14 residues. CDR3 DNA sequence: TGCGCCAGCAGCTTGGGGGCAGGCACTAAGCCCCAGCATTTT. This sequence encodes CASSLGAGTKPQHF.